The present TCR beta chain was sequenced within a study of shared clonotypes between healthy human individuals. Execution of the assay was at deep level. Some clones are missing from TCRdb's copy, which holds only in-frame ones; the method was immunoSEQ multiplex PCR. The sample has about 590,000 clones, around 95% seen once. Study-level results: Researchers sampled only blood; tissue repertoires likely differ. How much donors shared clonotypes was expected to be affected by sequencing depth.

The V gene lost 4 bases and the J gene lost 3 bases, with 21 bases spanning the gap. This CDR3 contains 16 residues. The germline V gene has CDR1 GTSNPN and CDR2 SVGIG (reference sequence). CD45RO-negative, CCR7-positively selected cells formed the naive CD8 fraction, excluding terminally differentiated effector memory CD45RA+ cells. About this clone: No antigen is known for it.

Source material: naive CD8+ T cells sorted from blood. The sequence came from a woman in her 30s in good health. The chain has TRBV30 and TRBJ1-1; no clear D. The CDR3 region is CAWNIPGGRAYTEAFF. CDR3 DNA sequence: TGTGCCTGGAACATCCCGGGAGGAAGGGCTTACACTGAAGCTTTCTTT. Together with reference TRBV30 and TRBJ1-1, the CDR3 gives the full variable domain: SQTIHQWPATLVQPVGSPLSLECTVEGTSNPNLYWYRQAAGRGLQLLFYSVGIGQISSEVPQNLSASRPQDRQFILSSKKLLLSDSGFYLCAWNIPGGRAYTEAFFGQGTRLTVV.